The 11 T cell receptor beta chains below come from one sample, sequenced in a study of CD8 T cells in ankylosing spondylitis. Each CDR3 protein is one row after TCRdb ran MiXCR on the 5' RACE reads. The sample lists 300,000 to 400,000 distinct CDR3 sequences; under 14% were seen once. Source material: blood, either unsorted or a sorted T cell fraction (not recorded which). The source of these receptors is a female donor with ankylosing spondylitis or in good health (not recorded which).

This clonotype turned up a few times. The gene calls are TRBV20-1 and TRBJ2-1, with 9 positions matching TRBD2. In germline, CDR1 is DFQATT, CDR2 SNEGSKA (reference sequence). The CDR3 is made up of 16 amino acids. The trim removed 0 bases at V and 4 bases at J, leaving 7 bases unmatched. The CDR3 DNA follows: TGCAGTGCTAGAGATAGCGGGGGCGCTCGTTACAATGAGCAGTTCTTC. Residues: CSARDSGGARYNEQFF.

In DNA, the CDR3 is TGTGCCAGCAGTGTTTCGGTCTCCTACGAGCAGTACTTC. Amino acids: CASSVSVSYEQYF. This rearrangement joins TRBV2 to TRBJ2-7; D not resolved. Looked up from germline, CDR1 is SNHLY and CDR2 is FYNNEI. The CDR3 has 13 residues. Trimming removed 4 bases from V and 0 bases from J, with 7 bases in between. Full variable domain (missing parts from reference TRBV2 and TRBJ2-7): EPEVTQTPSHQVTQMGQEVILRCVPISNHLYFYWYRQILGQKVEFLVSFYNNEISEKSEIFDDQFSVERPDGSNFTLKIRSTKLEDSAMYFCASSVSVSYEQYFGPGTRLTVT.

This clonotype was observed at least ten times. DNA of the CDR3: TGTGCCAGCAGAGAGGACAGCTCCTATAATTCACCCCTCCACTTT. Its protein is CASREDSSYNSPLHF. J is TRBJ1-6 and V is TRBV28; D possibly corresponds to TRBD1 (6 bases). V lost 6 bases, J lost 0 bases, and 9 bases lay in between. The CDR3 is made up of 15 amino acids. Per the germline V gene, CDR1 is MDHEN and CDR2 is SYDVKM.

The J gene is TRBJ2-3, the V gene TRBV3-1; weak D call: TRBD2 (5 bases). CDR1 LGHDT and CDR2 YNNKEL come from the germline V gene (reference sequence). The CDR3 covers 14 residues. V shed 2 bases and J shed 5 bases, with 11 bases lying between them. CDR3 coding DNA: TGTGCCAGCAGCCAATTCCGGGATGGAGATACGCAGTATTTT. Residues: CASSQFRDGDTQYF.

This clonotype was counted many times. J is TRBJ2-1 and V is TRBV28; D possibly corresponds to TRBD1 (6 bases). The CDR3 totals 14 residues. CDR1 and CDR2 (germline): MDHEN, SYDVKM. The V and J ends lost 6 bases and 5 bases respectively, with 14 bases between them. The CDR3 spells CASRFGTHHNEQFF. CDR3 coding DNA: TGTGCCAGCAGGTTTGGGACACATCACAATGAGCAGTTCTTC.

This clonotype was observed many times. CDR3 sequence reads: CATSLSGSLSTDTQYF. CDR3 nucleotides: TGTGCCACCAGCCTTAGCGGGAGCTTAAGCACAGATACGCAGTATTTT. The chain combines TRBV24-1 with TRBJ2-3; TRBD2 agrees at 9 bases. Germline lookup yields CDR1 KGHDR and CDR2 SFDVKD. The ends lost 7 bases at V and 0 bases at J; junction bases unmatched: 7. The CDR3 loop spans 16 amino acids.

This clonotype was recorded at least ten times. CDR3 in amino acids: CASSQEPYEQYF. The CDR3 DNA reads as TGTGCCAGCAGCCAAGAACCCTACGAGCAGTACTTC. V usage is TRBV7-9 and J usage is TRBJ2-7, with D hard to call. V was pared by 5 bases and J by 2 bases, with 7 bases between. Germline V lookup: CDR1 SEHNR, CDR2 FQNEAQ (reference sequence). The CDR3 consists of 12 residues.

This clonotype occurred a few times. This chain joins TRBV7-9 and TRBJ1-5; D not resolved. This CDR3 is built from 15 residues. Trimming removed 5 bases from V and 4 bases from J, with 15 bases in between. Looked up from germline, CDR1 is SEHNR and CDR2 is FQNEAQ (reference sequence). The CDR3 sequence is CASSPQGPANQPQHF. The CDR3 region has the DNA TGTGCCAGCAGCCCCCAAGGGCCCGCTAATCAGCCCCAGCATTTT.

This clonotype was counted only a few times. The chain recombines TRBV5-1 with TRBJ2-1, with 11 bases matching TRBD2. From germline, CDR1 is SGHRS and CDR2 YFSETQ. Germline trimming cut 4 bases from V and 6 bases from J; bases unmatched to any gene: 9. The CDR3 totals 16 residues. The CDR3 region has the DNA TGCGCCAGCAGCGTCTCCGGGACTAGCGGATTCAATGAGCAGTTCTTC. It codes for CASSVSGTSGFNEQFF.

J is TRBJ2-7 and V is TRBV7-2; TRBD2 is a possible D gene (6 bases). The germline V gene has CDR1 SGHTA and CDR2 FQGNSA. This CDR3 contains 14 residues. Trimming took off 2 bases at V and 3 bases at J, with 11 bases between the two ends. CDR3 amino acids: CASSLMLANYEQYF. The CDR3 DNA is TGTGCCAGCAGCTTAATGCTAGCGAACTACGAGCAGTACTTC.

As for this clonotype: A clone one base away is much larger, so this may be a read error. The chain links TRBV10-3 to TRBJ2-3, with TRBD1 matching 7 bases. Germline assignment: CDR1 ENHRY and CDR2 SYGVKD. This CDR3 comprises 14 residues. CDR3 region: CAISSGTGTDTHYF. The CDR3, as DNA: TGTGCCATCAGTTCCGGGACCGGGACAGATACGCATTATTTT.